This entry lists 20 T cell receptor beta chains sequenced from one sample in a study of T-cell memory formation after mild COVID-19. One entry per CDR3 protein, called by TCRdb with MiXCR from the 5' RACE reads. The table lists a few hundred thousand distinct CDR3 sequences, over 13% of them singletons, with around a fifth in the top ten. Sequenced sample: PBMCs or a T cell subset sorted from them (not recorded which). The receptors were gathered from a man in his late teens or twenties who had mild COVID-19 (a few samples of this study predate the infection). Cell type and time point are not known.

The chain combines TRBV6-5 with TRBJ2-2; D not certain. The CDR3 length is 13 residues. The V end was cut by 2 bases, the J end by 6 bases, with 7 bases between. From germline, CDR1 is MNHEY and CDR2 SVGAGI. The CDR3 loop is CASSYVVPGELFF. The CDR3 DNA reads as TGTGCCAGCAGTTACGTGGTCCCCGGGGAGCTGTTTTTT.

At least ten counts were recorded for this clonotype. This chain links TRBV6-2 or TRBV6-3 with TRBJ2-1; weak D call: TRBD1 (6 bases). From germline, CDR1 is MNHEY and CDR2 SVGEGT. V lost 8 bases and J 1 base, leaving 15 bases between the germline ends. The CDR3 length is 15 residues. DNA for the CDR3: TGTGCCAGCTCCAGGGCCGGACAGTCCTACAATGAGCAGTTCTTC. This translates into CASSRAGQSYNEQFF.

The CDR3 loop reads CSVKPAGTQYF. CDR3 DNA sequence: TGCAGTGTCAAGCCCGCGGGGACGCAGTATTTT. This chain links TRBV20-1 with TRBJ2-3, with a weak D call TRBD2 (6 bases). Germline V gene sequence: CDR1 DFQATT, CDR2 SNEGSKA (reference sequence). The CDR3 totals 11 residues. V lost 7 bases, J lost 9 bases, and 14 bases lay in between.

This clonotype was observed many times. The CDR3 sequence: CASSWSTDTQYF. In DNA form, the CDR3 reads TGTGCCAGCAGCTGGAGCACAGATACGCAGTATTTT. J is TRBJ2-3 and V is TRBV5-5; D is uncertain. V was trimmed by 3 bases and J by 0 bases, leaving 2 bases between them. This CDR3 contains 12 residues. Looked up from germline, CDR1 is SGHKS and CDR2 is YYEKEE (reference sequence).

This clonotype was counted a few times. The chain joins TRBV27 to TRBJ2-3, with 9 bases aligning to TRBD2. V was pared by 2 bases and J by 3 bases, with 6 bases of the junction left unmatched. Looked up from germline, CDR1 is MNHEY and CDR2 is SMNVEV (reference sequence). The CDR3 spans 16 residues. This chain's CDR3 is CASSLHLAGRTDTQYF. DNA for the CDR3: TGTGCCAGCAGTTTACACCTAGCGGGGAGGACAGATACGCAGTATTTT.

The V call is TRBV9, the J call TRBJ2-3, with 9 bases fitting TRBD2. The CDR3 is 16 amino acids. In germline, CDR1 is SGDLS, CDR2 YYNGEE. J was trimmed by 6 bases and V by 4 bases; bases with no gene match: 12. The CDR3 region is CASSLGGTSTTDTQYF. The DNA of the CDR3 is TGTGCCAGCAGCCTTGGGGGGACTAGCACGACGGATACGCAGTATTTT.

In its sample, this clonotype was seen many times. The V gene is TRBV4-1, the J gene TRBJ2-1; 9 bases fit TRBD2. Losses at the gene ends were 6 bases for V and 10 bases for J; bases not matched to a gene: 7. The CDR3 loop spans 13 amino acids. Germline lookup yields CDR1 MGHRA and CDR2 YSYEKL. CDR3 DNA sequence: TGCGCCAGCAGGGGACTAGCATCAGGGGAGCAGTTCTTC. It yields the protein CASRGLASGEQFF.

This chain links TRBV3-1 with TRBJ1-3; D gene uncertain. The germline gives CDR1 LGHDT, CDR2 YNNKEL (reference sequence). The CDR3 is 13 residues long. Trimming shortened V by 3 bases and J by 7 bases, and 10 bases separated the two germline ends. As DNA, the CDR3 is TGTGCCAGCAGCCAGCACGAAAAGAACACCATATATTTT. Its protein is CASSQHEKNTIYF.

This clonotype was seen a few times. The rearrangement links TRBV6-1 to TRBJ1-6; possible D gene TRBD1, 6 bases. V was cut by 6 bases and J by 9 bases, with 9 bases left in between. Germline V gene data show CDR1 as MNHNS and CDR2 as SASEGT. This CDR3 contains 12 residues. CDR3 residues: CASRRTVSPLHF. The CDR3 DNA reads TGTGCCAGCAGGAGGACAGTTTCACCCCTCCACTTT.

The table lists this clonotype with a few counts. The chain carries TRBV7-2 and TRBJ2-1, with D perhaps matching TRBD2 (6 bases). CDR1 is SGHTA, CDR2 FQGNSA, per germline. This CDR3 comprises 17 residues. V was pared by 1 base and J by 8 bases, with 21 bases between. CDR3 bases: TGTGCCAGCAGCTTAGTCCCACCCCTCGGGGGAGGCGATGAGCAGTTCTTC. Its translation: CASSLVPPLGGGDEQFF.

This clonotype was detected a few times. The gene calls are TRBV18 and TRBJ2-5; TRBD1 aligns across 8 bases. CDR1 KGHSH and CDR2 LQKENI come from the germline V gene. The CDR3 is made up of 14 amino acids. The J segment lost 5 bases and the V segment lost 4 bases, leaving 6 bases of the junction unmatched. The CDR3 DNA reads TGTGCCAGCTCACGGTGGACAGGGCGGGAGACCCAGTACTTC. Its protein product is CASSRWTGRETQYF.

The CDR3 DNA is TGTGCCAGCAGCCCTATAGCGGGGGGGCCGGGGACCCAGTACTTC. Protein sequence: CASSPIAGGPGTQYF. The chain links TRBV7-2 to TRBJ2-5; 11 nucleotides agree with TRBD2. From germline, CDR1 is SGHTA and CDR2 FQGNSA. The V segment lost 5 bases and the J segment 7 bases; nucleotides outside the gene matches: 9. There are 15 residues in the CDR3.

This clonotype occurred many times. This chain joins TRBV7-3 and TRBJ2-1, with D perhaps matching TRBD1 or TRBD2 (5 bases each). CDR1 and CDR2 from the germline V gene are SGHTA and FQGTGA. This CDR3 comprises 11 residues. V was clipped by 6 bases and J by 9 bases, with 9 bases between them. DNA of the CDR3: TGTGCCAGCAGGGGGGTGGGTGAGCAGTTCTTC. Its translation: CASRGVGEQFF.

The sample holds many counts of this clonotype. The rearrangement uses TRBV5-1 and TRBJ2-5; a weak D match, TRBD1 (6 bases). The CDR3 totals 15 residues. Trimming pared 3 bases from V and 4 bases from J, leaving 16 bases between. The V gene's germline CDR1 is SGHRS and CDR2 YFSETQ. For the CDR3, the DNA is TGCGCCAGCAGCTGGGGACACTTACGTGGAGAGACCCAGTACTTC. Protein sequence: CASSWGHLRGETQYF.

This rearrangement joins TRBV2 to TRBJ2-2, with D unresolved. The CDR3 loop spans 14 amino acids. Germline V gene lookup returns CDR1 SNHLY and CDR2 FYNNEI. V shed 8 bases and J shed 7 bases, with 17 bases lying between them. The CDR3 coding sequence is TGTGCCAGCTTATACCAGGAGATAATCGGGGAGCTGTTTTTT. Protein sequence: CASLYQEIIGELFF.

This clonotype was found a few times. This sequence joins TRBV6-2 or TRBV6-3 and TRBJ2-7; D perhaps matches TRBD2 (5 bases). Trimming took 2 bases from V and 5 from J, leaving 13 bases between them. There are 14 residues in the CDR3. Germline values: CDR1 MNHEY, CDR2 SVGEGT. The CDR3 sequence is CASSYTVGGHEQYF. The CDR3 region has the DNA TGTGCCAGCAGTTACACTGTCGGAGGACACGAGCAGTACTTC.

This clonotype was seen a handful of times. The rearrangement joins TRBV12-3 or TRBV12-4 to TRBJ1-5; TRBD1 matches at 7 bases. V lost 5 bases to trimming and J lost 5 bases; unmatched junction nucleotides: 12. The length of the CDR3 is 16 residues. CDR3 nucleotides: TGTGCCAGCAGTGACAGACAGGGAGCAATACATCAGCCCCAGCATTTT. Translating gives CASSDRQGAIHQPQHF.

The chain links TRBV6-5 to TRBJ2-7, with D possibly matching TRBD1 (6 bases). CDR1 is MNHEY and CDR2 is SVGAGI in the germline V gene. The CDR3 has 13 amino acids. Trimming removed 8 bases from V and 0 bases from J, with 11 bases in between. The CDR3 sequence is CASGQISSYEQYF. The CDR3 bases are TGTGCCAGCGGACAGATTAGCTCCTACGAGCAGTACTTC.

This clonotype has a handful of counts. J is TRBJ2-7 and V is TRBV5-6, with D perhaps matching TRBD1 or TRBD2 (5 bases each). CDR1 is SGHDT, CDR2 YYEEEE, per germline. With 3 bases removed from V and 4 bases from J, the gap between germline ends came to 11 bases. CDR3 length: 13 residues. CDR3 loop: CASSWDQTYEQYF. CDR3 DNA: TGTGCCAGCAGCTGGGACCAGACTTACGAGCAGTACTTC.

The chain joins TRBV6-5 to TRBJ1-6; 7 nucleotides match TRBD1. V gave up 2 bases and J gave up 10 bases; unmatched junction bases: 8. Germline assignment: CDR1 MNHEY and CDR2 SVGAGI. The CDR3 is made up of 15 amino acids. CDR3: CASSYAGTAKSPLHF. The CDR3, as DNA: TGTGCCAGCAGTTACGCGGGGACAGCTAAATCACCCCTCCACTTT.